This T cell receptor (beta chain) was profiled in a study of graft-versus-host responses after intestinal transplantation. Study in general: Transplantation in recipients was multivisceral, liver-intestinal, or isolated intestinal. The recipients all started with anti-thymocyte globulin induction and then took tacrolimus and steroids for around 3 years.

Looked up from germline, CDR1 is MGHRA and CDR2 is YSYEKL. The trim removed 1 base at V and 11 bases at J, leaving 8 bases unmatched. There are 15 residues in the CDR3. As regards this clone: What it binds is not known.

Assay: immunoSEQ multiplex PCR; the TCRdb copy retains only in-frame clones and omits some. The top ten clones hold approximately 17% of a sample with around 88,000 clones, roughly 87% of them seen once. The source was unstimulated CD8+ T cells sorted from spleen or lymph node cells, collected before intestinal transplant. V usage is TRBV4-1 and J usage is TRBJ1-4, with 9 bases identical to TRBD1. The sequence came from a human donor who received an intestinal transplant. In DNA, the CDR3 is TGCGCCAGCAGCCAAGGGGGAGGGGGACAGGGTAAACTGTTTTTT. This gives the protein CASSQGGGGQGKLFF.